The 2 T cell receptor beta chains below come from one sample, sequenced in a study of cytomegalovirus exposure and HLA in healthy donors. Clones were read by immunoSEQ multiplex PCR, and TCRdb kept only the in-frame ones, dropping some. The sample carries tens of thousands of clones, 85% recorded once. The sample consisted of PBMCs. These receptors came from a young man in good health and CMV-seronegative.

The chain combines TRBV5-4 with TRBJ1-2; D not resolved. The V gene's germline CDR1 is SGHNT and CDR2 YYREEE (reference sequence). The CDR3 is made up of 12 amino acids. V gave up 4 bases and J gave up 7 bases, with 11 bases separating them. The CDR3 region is CASSPGGFGYTF. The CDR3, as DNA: TGTGCCAGCAGCCCGGGAGGTTTTGGCTACACCTTC.

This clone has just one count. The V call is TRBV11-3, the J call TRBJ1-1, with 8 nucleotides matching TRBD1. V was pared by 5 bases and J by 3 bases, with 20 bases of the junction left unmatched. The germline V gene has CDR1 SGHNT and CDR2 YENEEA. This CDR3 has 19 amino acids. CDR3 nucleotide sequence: TGTGCCAGCAGCGCATCCAAAGGGACAGGTGGGGGGCTGGACACTGAAGCTTTCTTT. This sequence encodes CASSASKGTGGGLDTEAFF.